This TCR beta chain emerged from a study of Ad26.COV2.S vaccination and SARS-CoV-2 variants. Documented treatment: roughly 18 received Ad26.COV2.S at low or high dose, single or two shots; roughly five received placebo; per-sample allocation not given. Following the first vaccine or placebo injection, samples were taken on day 63. The germline V gene encodes CDR1 SNHLY and CDR2 FYNNEI. The J segment lost 7 bases and the V segment lost 1 base, leaving 5 bases of the junction unmatched. The CDR3 covers 15 residues. There are a few counts of this clone. Antigen specificity is unknown. Some clones are missing from TCRdb's copy, which holds only in-frame ones; the method was immunoSEQ multiplex PCR. This sample has about 400,000 clones, with around 89% found just once. Study-level findings and limits: Spike-specific CD8+ and CD4+ T cell responses reportedly showed substantial breadth after vaccination. Vaccine and placebo recipients had similar non-spike TCR breadth. Possibly, TCR breadth and depth analyses underestimated total T cell responses.

The chain recombines TRBV2 with TRBJ1-4, with 8 nucleotides matching TRBD1. The origin of this receptor is a person between 18 and 65 years old who received the Ad26.COV2.S COVID-19 vaccine or a placebo. Material: peripheral blood, obtained in a trial of Ad26.COV2.S vaccine versus placebo. The CDR3 loop is CASSEGAGGREKLFF. As DNA, the CDR3 is TGTGCCAGCAGTGAAGGGGCAGGGGGCCGTGAAAAACTGTTTTTT. Looking up the rest from reference TRBV2 and TRBJ1-4 gives the full variable domain: EPEVTQTPSHQVTQMGQEVILRCVPISNHLYFYWYRQILGQKVEFLVSFYNNEISEKSEIFDDQFSVERPDGSNFTLKIRSTKLEDSAMYFCASSEGAGGREKLFFGSGTQLSVL.